This T cell receptor beta chain is from a study of T cell responses to AZD1222 COVID-19 vaccine. In the study overall: Whether given at about 4 or about 12 weeks, second doses were pooled. Study results and limitations: Clonal diversity may have been underestimated, and the donors were mostly white British, with more females than males. No repertoire was sampled before or during the peak T cell response, only after it. Rises in breadth and depth of Spike-specific TCRs came after two AZD1222 doses.

Notes on this clone: Its antigen is unidentified.

Method: immunoSEQ multiplex PCR; TCRdb's copy keeps in-frame clones and lacks some. There are approximately 130,000 clones in the sample; roughly 93% occur only once, and about 3.1% lies in the top ten. The specimen was peripheral blood, collected on day 0 of AZD1222 vaccination. This receptor was identified in an adult in good health.

CDR3 in amino acids: CASSLGLGRSYEQYF. The CDR3 DNA reads TGTGCCAGCAGCTTAGGGCTAGGGCGGAGCTACGAGCAGTACTTC. The chain recombines TRBV7-6 with TRBJ2-7; D not certain. CDR1 and CDR2 from the germline V gene are SGHVS and FNYEAQ. The V and J ends lost 1 base and 3 bases respectively, with 13 bases between them. The CDR3 consists of 15 residues.